The 10 T cell receptor beta chains reported below all come from one sample, sequenced in a study of T cell responses to AZD1222 COVID-19 vaccine. Sequencing used immunoSEQ multiplex PCR; TCRdb keeps in-frame clones, though not all of them. The sample has 100,000 to 150,000 clones, more than 80% seen once. The source material was peripheral blood, sampled on day 0 of AZD1222 vaccination. These receptors were taken from an adult in good health.

This chain uses TRBV7-8 with TRBJ2-7, with D maybe TRBD2 (5 bases). The CDR3 runs to 14 residues. Germline assignment: CDR1 SGHVS and CDR2 FQNEAQ. Trimming left V 2 bases short and J 0 bases short, with 8 bases between. CDR3 nucleotide sequence: TGTGCCAGCAGCTTATTAGCGTACTCCTACGAGCAGTACTTC. Translation gives CASSLLAYSYEQYF.

V gene TRBV7-6 combines with J gene TRBJ1-2; a possible D gene is TRBD1 (5 bases). CDR3 length: 14 amino acids. V lost 3 bases and J lost 2, with 10 bases in between. Germline CDR1 SGHVS, CDR2 FNYEAQ. This chain's CDR3 is CASSLGEPNYGYTF. The CDR3 DNA sequence: TGTGCCAGCAGCTTGGGGGAGCCCAACTATGGCTACACCTTC.

The chain employs TRBV9 and TRBJ2-3; D may be TRBD1 (5 bases). This CDR3 has 16 residues. The V gene's germline CDR1 is SGDLS and CDR2 YYNGEE. The germline V and J ends were trimmed by 3 bases and 4 bases, with 18 bases remaining between them. The CDR3 protein is CASSGQQVLTADTQYF. The CDR3 DNA reads as TGTGCCAGCAGCGGACAACAGGTTCTGACGGCAGATACGCAGTATTTT.

The chain links TRBV9 to TRBJ2-5, with a possible D match to TRBD1 (5 bases). The CDR3 contains 14 residues. V was cut by 4 bases and J by 3 bases, with 13 bases left in between. Germline V CDR1 and CDR2: SGDLS, YYNGEE. The CDR3 sequence is CASSPSDNEETQYF. The CDR3 coding sequence is TGTGCCAGCAGCCCGTCGGACAATGAAGAGACCCAGTACTTC.

This clone was observed a single time. The chain employs TRBV29-1 and TRBJ1-1; D is perhaps TRBD1 (6 bases). The CDR3 consists of 13 residues. V was shortened by 6 bases and J by 0 bases, with 11 bases between the two germline ends. Germline values: CDR1 SQVTM, CDR2 ANQGSEA. The CDR3 DNA is TGCAGCGTCCAGGGGCGTTTGAACACTGAAGCTTTCTTT. This encodes CSVQGRLNTEAFF.

The rearrangement links TRBV28 to TRBJ2-3; TRBD1 agrees at 10 bases. Germline V CDR1 and CDR2: MDHEN, SYDVKM. The CDR3 runs to 15 residues. With 9 bases clipped from V and 3 bases from J, the junction kept 9 bases outside the gene matches. The CDR3 here is CASPPRDRGTDTQYF. The CDR3 nucleotides are TGTGCCAGTCCCCCCCGGGACAGGGGAACAGATACGCAGTATTTT.

V is TRBV5-1 and J is TRBJ1-5; TRBD1 might be the D (5 bases). The V and J ends lost 4 bases and 3 bases respectively, with 17 bases between them. The CDR3 totals 16 residues. Germline V lookup: CDR1 SGHRS, CDR2 YFSETQ. The DNA for the CDR3 is TGCGCCAGCAGCCCGGGGCCCTCGGGGAACAATCAGCCCCAGCATTTT. As protein: CASSPGPSGNNQPQHF.

CDR3: CASSLGFRATEAFF. The CDR3 DNA reads TGTGCCAGCAGCTTAGGTTTTAGGGCGACTGAAGCTTTCTTT. This chain links TRBV7-8 with TRBJ1-1; D uncertain. Trimming took 1 base from V and 5 from J, leaving 11 bases between them. CDR1 SGHVS and CDR2 FQNEAQ come from the germline V gene. The CDR3 totals 14 residues.

The chain has TRBV7-9 and TRBJ1-2, with 7 bases fitting TRBD1. CDR1 and CDR2 (germline): SEHNR, FQNEAQ (reference sequence). The CDR3 extends over 15 amino acids. J lost 3 bases, V lost 5 bases, and 9 bases had no gene match. CDR3 sequence: CASSQRQGVDYGYTF. The CDR3, as DNA: TGTGCCAGCAGCCAGCGACAGGGAGTGGACTATGGCTACACCTTC. Full variable domain (rest looked up from reference TRBV7-9 and TRBJ1-2): DTGVSQNPRHKITKRGQNVTFRCDPISEHNRLYWYRQTLGQGPEFLTYFQNEAQLEKSRLLSDRFSAERPKGSFSTLEIQRTEQGDSAMYLCASSQRQGVDYGYTFGSGTRLTVV.

J is TRBJ2-2 and V is TRBV7-9; D gene uncertain. The germline V and J ends were trimmed by 5 bases and 4 bases, with 11 bases remaining between them. This CDR3 is 14 amino acids long. Germline CDR1 SEHNR, CDR2 FQNEAQ (reference sequence). CDR3 region: CASSPPRTTGELFF. CDR3 nucleotides: TGTGCCAGCAGCCCCCCTAGGACCACCGGGGAGCTGTTTTTT.